The rows below give T cell receptor beta chains drawn from one sample of a study of identical twins. Each CDR3 protein gets one entry after TCRdb re-called the 5' RACE reads with MiXCR. Of hundreds of thousands of distinct CDR3 sequences listed, 8.5% to 9% are singletons. The data also belong to a second study, concerning yellow fever vaccine responses in identical twins.

Specimen: PBMCs. The receptor source for this set is a woman under 30 in good health. Each CDR3 is given with its conserved first and last residue. Each record gives: V gene, D gene, J gene, clone size, CDR3 DNA, CDR3 protein. A D gene is named only where the DNA matches it firmly. Not all rows give a size; the values are once, few, many and, for expanded clones, a class.

>TRBV2|TRBD2|TRBJ2-7|few
TGTGCCAGCAAGGATCGAGCGGGGGGTTACGAGCAGTACTTC
CASKDRAGGYEQYF
>TRBV7-2|-|TRBJ2-2|few
TGTGCCAGCAGCTTAGTTCAGAAAACCGGGGAGCTGTTTTTT
CASSLVQKTGELFF
>TRBV6-5|-|TRBJ2-7|-
TGTGCCAGCAGTTACTCGCCTGACCTTGGGGAGCAGTACTTC
CASSYSPDLGEQYF
>TRBV5-1|-|TRBJ2-7|many
TGCGCCAGCAGACAGAACTACGAGCAGTACTTC
CASRQNYEQYF
>TRBV19|-|TRBJ1-1|-
TGTGCCAGTAGTATAAACAGGAATAGTCACACTGAAGCTTTCTTT
CASSINRNSHTEAFF
>TRBV12-3/TRBV12-4|-|TRBJ1-1|many
TGTGCCAGCAGTCCCAGAGTTCGGGACACTGAAGCTTTCTTT
CASSPRVRDTEAFF
>TRBV20-1|-|TRBJ2-5|few
TGCAGTGCTAGAGAGCATTACAGCCAAGAGACCCAGTACTTC
CSAREHYSQETQYF
>TRBV27|-|TRBJ1-1|many
TGTGCCAGCAACATAACCCCATGGGGCACTGAAGCTTTCTTT
CASNITPWGTEAFF
>TRBV7-2|TRBD1|TRBJ1-2|few
TGTGCCAGCAGCTTCTTTGGACAGGCTAACTATGGCTACACCTTC
CASSFFGQANYGYTF
>TRBV12-3/TRBV12-4|TRBD1|TRBJ1-2|many
TGTGCCAGCACCACTAATCGGGACAGGGGAAATGGCTACACCTTC
CASTTNRDRGNGYTF
>TRBV11-3|TRBD2|TRBJ2-1|-
TGTGCCGTGGGGATGAGCGGGAGGGACAATGAGCAGTTCTTC
CAVGMSGRDNEQFF
>TRBV5-1|TRBD1|TRBJ1-2|few
TGCGCCAGCAGCTTGGGACCGGGACAGACCTATGGCTACACCTTC
CASSLGPGQTYGYTF
>TRBV5-1|-|TRBJ2-4|-
TGCGCCAGCAGCTTGGCCACAGGGAATCCGTCATTAGCCAAAAACATTCAGTACTTC
CASSLATGNPSLAKNIQYF
>TRBV28|TRBD2|TRBJ2-7|many
TGTGCCAGCGGCGCGGGAGCGGCGTACGAGCAGTACTTC
CASGAGAAYEQYF
>TRBV7-7|-|TRBJ2-1|-
TGTGCTAGCAGCCGCGAGGGGGGGCCGGTCAATGAGCAGTTCTTC
CASSREGGPVNEQFF
>TRBV20-1|-|TRBJ1-5|few
TGCAGTGCTAGAGATATTGGGTCAAATCAGCCCCAGCATTTT
CSARDIGSNQPQHF
>TRBV28|-|TRBJ2-1|few
TGTGCCAGCAGTTCGCCGGGGCGGGCGTTCTTC
CASSSPGRAFF
>TRBV11-1|-|TRBJ2-1|-
TGTGCCAGCAGCTTAGTGGCCGGTCCCCATGAGCAGTTCTTC
CASSLVAGPHEQFF
>TRBV12-3/TRBV12-4|-|TRBJ2-5|many
TGTGCCAGCAGTTTTCAGGGGAGATTAGGGTGGATGGAGACCCAGTACTTC
CASSFQGRLGWMETQYF
>TRBV6-5|-|TRBJ1-5|-
TGTGCCAGCAGTTACTCCGCAGGTGGATATAGCAATCAGCCCCAGCATTTT
CASSYSAGGYSNQPQHF